These 30 T cell receptor delta chains were sequenced from one sample in a study of γδ T cells in repeated Plasmodium falciparum infection. Vgamma9/Vdelta2+ and Vdelta2-negative gammadelta T cells were flow-sorted from PBMC for bulk sequencing. TCRdb re-called clones from the multiplex PCR reads using CATT. In the table there are 75,000 to 100,000 delta-chain clones, under 1.5% of which are singletons. The sequencing input was gamma-delta T cells from blood. The receptors were sampled from a pool of human donors (malaria-infected and uninfected, not separated).

A remark on this clone: A read error likely explains this, since a far larger clone differs by one base. The sample carries other DNA sequences with the same CDR3. V gene assignment gives TRDV2, but the J gene was left uncalled; TRDD3, the D gene given by the table, was not confirmed from the DNA. Germline-derived CDR1 and CDR2 are GEAIGNYY and EKD. The CDR3 covers 20 residues. The CDR3 sequence is CACDTVSGGYKAPYTDKLIF. CDR3 nucleotide sequence: TGTGCCTGTGACACCGTTTCTGGGGGATACAAAGCCCCGTACACCGATAAGCTCATCTTT.

This clone was seen ten or more times. The chain is built from TRDV1 and TRDJ1; 9 bases agree with TRDD3. CDR1 and CDR2 (germline): TSWWSYY, QGS. The V segment lost 1 base and the J segment 1 base; nucleotides outside the gene matches: 16. The CDR3 sequence is 20 residues long. This chain's CDR3 is CALGEPRRLRGDTRTDKLIF. In DNA, the CDR3 is TGTGCTCTTGGGGAACCACGTCGCCTACGTGGGGATACGCGCACCGATAAACTCATCTTT.

This clone was seen only a few times. This DNA's translation differs at residue 2 from TCRdb's protein, which comes from a much larger clone; a read error is likely, and the protein shown is translated from the DNA. The CDR3 coding sequence is TGTTCCTGTGAAGGGATACGCGAAGGGAAAGCATCCCCAGATAAACTCATCTTT. Its translation is CSCEGIREGKASPDKLIF. The V call is TRDV2, the J call TRDJ1; TRDD3 matches at 8 bases. TCRdb leaves out the J gene; it was filled in here by matching the DNA to germline. The CDR3 is made up of 18 amino acids. CDR1 and CDR2 (germline): GEAIGNYY, EKD.

This clone was counted a few times. The protein given by TCRdb reflects a much larger clone and differs at residue 15 from this DNA's translation, likely from a read error; the protein shown is the DNA's translation. Here the V gene is TRDV2, but the J gene went uncalled; the table assigns TRDD3, which was not confirmed against the DNA. The CDR3 consists of 16 residues. The germline V gene has CDR1 GEAIGNYY and CDR2 EKD. The CDR3 reads CACDTYWGIRTDKLTF. The CDR3 nucleotides read TGTGCCTGTGACACGTACTGGGGGATACGCACCGATAAACTCACCTTT.

This clone has only a few counts. This is likely an artifact of a read error, given a far larger clone one base away. The V gene was identified as TRDV1, while no J gene was called; the table calls TRDD3, which could not be checked here. This CDR3 contains 20 residues. CDR1 TSWWSYY and CDR2 QGS come from the germline V gene. The CDR3 protein is CALGELGPWARYYYTDKLIF. The CDR3 nucleotides read TGTGCTCTTGGGGAACTCGGACCCTGGGCCAGATACTATTACACCGATAAGCTCATCTTT.

In its sample, this clone was seen many times. Possible read error: a much larger clone is one base away. The chain employs TRDV2 and TRDJ1, with a possible D match to TRDD3 (5 bases). TCRdb records no J gene; here it was assigned by comparing the DNA to germline. CDR3 length: 18 residues. Between the trimmed V and J ends, which lost 0 bases and 0 bases, there was a span of 19 bases. Germline V lookup: CDR1 GEAIGNYY, CDR2 EKD. CDR3 DNA sequence: TGTGCCTGTGACACCGTTTCGGGGAGGCTAGGTAACACCGATAAACTCATCTTT. It yields the protein CACDTVSGRLGNTDKLIF.

The sample holds many counts of this clone. The J gene is TRDJ1, the V gene TRDV1; 10 bases align to TRDD3. No J gene is reported in TCRdb; it was inferred here by comparing the DNA with germline. Trimming removed 2 bases from V and 2 bases from J; junction bases left unmatched: 29. Germline loops: CDR1 TSWWSYY, CDR2 QGS. The CDR3 sequence is 24 residues long. The CDR3 nucleotides read TGTGCTCTTGGGGAAACAGGCCTTCGACACCTTGGGGGATACCGAGGTTGGGGTACCGATAAACTCATCTTT. Amino acids: CALGETGLRHLGGYRGWGTDKLIF.

This clone occurred many times. A far larger clone is one base from this, pointing to a likely read error. This sample includes further DNA sequences coding for the same CDR3. The chain joins TRDV2 to TRDJ1; D may be TRDD3 (5 bases). Germline matching of the DNA provided the J gene here, since TCRdb leaves it blank. The CDR3 contains 19 residues. Trimming took 7 bases from V and 0 from J, leaving 29 bases between them. From germline, CDR1 is GEAIGNYY and CDR2 EKD. As DNA, the CDR3 is TGTGCCTGCGACCGCCTCGGGGCAACACGCGATACAAACACCGATAAACTCATCTTT. The encoded protein is CACDRLGATRDTNTDKLIF.

This clone is medium-sized (0.01 to 0.1%). The sample carries other DNA sequences with the same CDR3. The rearrangement joins TRDV2 to TRDJ1, with 9 bases aligning to TRDD3. Looked up from germline, CDR1 is GEAIGNYY and CDR2 is EKD. CDR3 length: 15 residues. With V trimmed by 0 bases and J by 3 bases, 4 bases remained unmatched. CDR3 sequence reads: CACDTVGDRADKLIF. Written as DNA, the CDR3 is TGTGCCTGTGACACCGTGGGGGATAGGGCCGATAAACTCATCTTT.

This clone has a handful of counts. This DNA translates differently at residue 10 from the TCRdb protein, which is that of a much larger clone; a read error is likely, and the protein shown is the DNA's own translation. The V and J genes are TRDV1 and TRDJ1, with TRDD3 matching over 11 bases. The J gene is absent in TCRdb and was assigned here via DNA matching to germline. Trimming at V came to 9 bases and at J to 5 bases, leaving 11 bases not matched to a gene. Germline V gene sequence: CDR1 TSWWSYY, CDR2 QGS. CDR3 size: 15 residues. In nucleotides, the CDR3 is TGTGCTCTCGATGGGGGATACGCGTTGTGGGATAAACTCATCTTT. Residues: CALDGGYALWDKLIF.

The table lists this clone with many counts. V and J are TRDV1 and TRDJ1; 9 bases are shared with TRDD2. TCRdb is silent on the J gene; assignment here came from matching the DNA to germline. The V segment lost 0 bases and the J segment 0 bases; nucleotides outside the gene matches: 23. Germline CDR1 is TSWWSYY and CDR2 is QGS. This CDR3 comprises 23 residues. The CDR3 reads CALGELVPSYHPWGLEYTDKLIF. The CDR3 bases are TGTGCTCTTGGGGAACTGGTCCCTTCCTACCACCCCTGGGGGCTCGAGTACACCGATAAACTCATCTTT.

A remark on this clone: TCRdb assigns this DNA the protein of a much larger clone, which departs from its translation at residue 11; this likely reflects a read error, and the protein shown comes from translating the DNA. The rearrangement joins TRDV2 to TRDJ1; D is ambiguous. The J gene, not given by TCRdb, was assigned here from a germline match of the nucleotide sequence. The germline V gene encodes CDR1 GEAIGNYY and CDR2 EKD. Trimming cost V 5 bases and J 3 bases, with 21 bases left between them. This CDR3 contains 16 residues. The CDR3 nucleotides are TGTGCCTGTGCCAATCGGAGGTCGAAGTACGCCGATAAACTCATCTTT. Its translation: CACANRRSKYADKLIF.

This clone was found many times. The J gene is TRDJ1, the V gene TRDV3; weak D call: TRDD3 (6 bases). V lost 2 bases and J 0 bases, leaving 16 bases between the germline ends. CDR1 and CDR2 (germline): TVYSNPD, GDNSRS (reference sequence). This CDR3 is 15 amino acids long. CDR3 in DNA: TGTGCCTTTGACAGGGGATTGGGGTACACCGATAAACTCATCTTT. It codes for CAFDRGLGYTDKLIF.

This clone was seen only a few times. This DNA translates differently at residue 6 from the TCRdb protein, which is that of a much larger clone; a read error is likely, and the protein shown is the DNA's own translation. The rearrangement joins TRDV1 to TRDJ1; 8 positions match TRDD2. The J gene, absent from TCRdb, was called here by matching the DNA to germline. This CDR3 comprises 25 residues. Germline V gene sequence: CDR1 TSWWSYY, CDR2 QGS. The J segment lost 7 bases and the V segment lost 3 bases, leaving 40 bases of the junction unmatched. For the CDR3, the DNA is TGTGCTCTTGGGGACATGGCTACTTCCTACGGTGGTGTTGGGATAGACCCCTTTGGTGGTCCTAAACTCATCTTT. Protein: CALGDMATSYGGVGIDPFGGPKLIF.

About this clone itself: This likely came from a read error, as a far larger clone is one base away. The same CDR3 is also encoded by other DNA sequences in this sample. The J gene is TRDJ1, the V gene TRDV1, with D possibly TRDD2 on 5 matching bases. TCRdb gives no J gene; it was assigned here by matching the DNA to germline. Germline V CDR1 and CDR2: TSWWSYY, QGS. The CDR3 runs 16 residues. Trimming removed 2 bases from V and 7 bases from J, with 20 bases in between. The CDR3 DNA follows: TGTGCTCTTGGGGAAATCAATACCCTACTACCGGTTAAACTCATCTTT. Its protein is CALGEINTLLPVKLIF.

Regarding this clone: The protein given by TCRdb reflects a much larger clone and differs at residue 3 from this DNA's translation, likely from a read error; the protein shown is the DNA's translation. The chain employs TRDV2 and TRDJ1; D ambiguous. TCRdb does not report a J gene; here it was assigned by matching the DNA to germline references. The CDR3 totals 15 residues. Germline V CDR1 and CDR2: GEAIGNYY, EKD. CDR3 coding DNA: TGTGCCTATGACCGGGGTACCCGAAACACCGATAAACTCATCTTT. Protein sequence: CAYDRGTRNTDKLIF.

This clone was observed a few times. Translating this DNA gives a protein that differs at residue 5 from the TCRdb one, which belongs to a much larger clone; a read error is likely, and the protein shown is this translation. This chain links TRDV1 with TRDJ1; 9 bases line up with TRDD3. The germline gives CDR1 TSWWSYY, CDR2 QGS. The CDR3 has 27 residues. The ends lost 4 bases at V and 0 bases at J; junction bases unmatched: 39. The CDR3 DNA sequence: TGTGCTCTTGGGGGAGTGAGAGTCCGAAAACCAGTACAGCTACTGGGGGAGAGATACTGGGACACCGATAAACTCATCTTT. It encodes CALGGVRVRKPVQLLGERYWDTDKLIF.

This clone has only a few counts. TCRdb's protein, taken from a much larger clone, differs from this DNA's translation at residue 4, likely owing to a read error; the protein displayed comes from the DNA. This chain connects TRDV2 to TRDJ1; 11 nucleotides match TRDD3. In the absence of a J gene in TCRdb, the DNA was matched to germline to assign it here. Germline CDR1 and CDR2: GEAIGNYY and EKD. The CDR3 is 15 residues long. After removal of 7 bases from V and 3 bases from J, the junction contained 9 bases not matched to a gene. CDR3 sequence (DNA): TGTGCCTGCTTCCTTCTGGGGGATACCGCCGATAAACTCATCTTT. Translation gives CACFLLGDTADKLIF.

This clone was seen many times. A much larger clone lies one base from this, so it may be a read error. This chain connects TRDV1 to TRDJ1; 10 nucleotides line up with TRDD3. Germline matching of the DNA provided the J gene here, since TCRdb leaves it blank. Germline CDR1 and CDR2: TSWWSYY and QGS. The CDR3 runs 18 residues. CDR3 DNA sequence: TGCGCTCTTGGGGAATTCGGGGGGGATACGGGGGACACCGATAAACTCATCTTT. Translating gives CALGEFGGDTGDTDKLIF.

Notes on this clone: TCRdb's entry gives the protein of a much larger clone, which mismatches this DNA's translation at residue 14, likely from a read error; the protein reported here is translated from the DNA. V and J are TRDV2 and TRDJ1, with 12 bases matching TRDD3. Germline CDR1 and CDR2: GEAIGNYY and EKD. J gave up 4 bases and V 6 bases, and 20 bases lay outside the gene matches. The CDR3 runs 19 residues. CDR3 coding DNA: TGTGCCTGTTACAGTGTACTGGGGGATACCCCGATCTACATCGATAAACTCATCTTT. This encodes CACYSVLGDTPIYIDKLIF.

A word on this clone: The protein TCRdb gives is from a much larger clone and does not agree with this DNA's translation at residue 3, likely a read error; the protein shown here comes from the DNA. The J gene is TRDJ1, the V gene TRDV2; TRDD3 aligns across 9 bases. The CDR3 contains 20 residues. Germline V CDR1 and CDR2: GEAIGNYY, EKD. The CDR3, as DNA: TGTGCCAGTGACAGACTGCTGGGGGATTCGCTAGACCGACACACCGATAAACTCATCTTT. Residues: CASDRLLGDSLDRHTDKLIF.

This clone was recorded at least ten times. The protein held in TCRdb is that of a much larger clone and does not match this DNA's translation at residue 4, likely because of a read error; the protein shown is translated from the DNA. The DNA of the CDR3 is TGTGCCTGTGGCAGCAGACGACGGACGGGGGTACTGGGGGATACGACCGATAAACTCATCTTT. This encodes CACGSRRRTGVLGDTTDKLIF. The rearrangement links TRDV2 to TRDJ1, with TRDD3 identical over 13 bases. V shed 5 bases and J 2 bases; nucleotides not matched to a gene: 22. The CDR3 extends over 21 amino acids. Germline values: CDR1 GEAIGNYY, CDR2 EKD.

The V gene is TRDV1, the J gene TRDJ1, with 10 positions matching TRDD3. The V gene end was trimmed by 8 bases and the J gene end by 3 bases; junction bases not matched to a gene: 18. This CDR3 region has 18 residues. Germline V CDR1 and CDR2: TSWWSYY, QGS. In nucleotides, the CDR3 is TGTGCTCTTTGTGTAGGGGGATACGGAGCATTATCAGCCGATAAACTCATCTTT. Protein sequence: CALCVGGYGALSADKLIF.

Regarding this clone: Only one base separates this from a far larger clonotype, so it likely reflects a read error. Additional DNA sequences in this sample encode the identical CDR3. The chain recombines TRDV2 with TRDJ2; D not resolved. TCRdb lists no J gene, so it was determined here by aligning the DNA to germline. The ends were cut back, 0 bases at V and 0 bases at J, with 13 bases in the middle. Germline lookup yields CDR1 GEAIGNYY and CDR2 EKD. This CDR3 spans 17 amino acids. The CDR3 loop is CACDTGRALALTAQLFF. The CDR3 DNA is TGTGCCTGTGACACCGGCCGTGCGTTAGCTTTGACAGCACAACTCTTCTTT.

This clone has a count of ten or more. TCRdb assigns this DNA the protein of a much larger clone, which departs from its translation at residue 9; this likely reflects a read error, and the protein shown comes from translating the DNA. The chain has TRDV2 and TRDJ1; a weak D match, TRDD3 (5 bases). This CDR3 comprises 15 residues. Germline-derived CDR1 and CDR2 are GEAIGNYY and EKD. V was clipped by 8 bases and J by 1 base, with 19 bases between them. CDR3 DNA: TGTGCCTACCGTAGCACTGGACAATCCACCGATAAACTCATCTTT. This gives the protein CAYRSTGQSTDKLIF.

To note about this clone: TCRdb's protein for this DNA is that of a much larger clone and differs from the translation at residue 21, likely a read error; the protein shown is the DNA translation. A V gene of TRDV1 was called, but no J gene was assigned; TRDD3, the table's D call, was not compared with the DNA. Germline V gene sequence: CDR1 TSWWSYY, CDR2 QGS. There are 23 residues in the CDR3. CDR3 bases: TGTGCTCTTGGGGAACCCGGGGGATTTCCTACTGGATTCGTTGGTGGGGGGTTCGATAAACCCATCTTT. Protein sequence: CALGEPGGFPTGFVGGGFDKPIF.

Many counts were recorded for this clone. Additional DNA sequences in this sample encode the identical CDR3. The J gene is TRDJ1, the V gene TRDV1; TRDD3 aligns across 9 bases. Germline CDR1 and CDR2: TSWWSYY and QGS. This CDR3 has 20 amino acids. J was trimmed by 3 bases and V by 2 bases; bases with no gene match: 19. The CDR3, as DNA: TGTGCTCTTGGGGAAAATAATTGTACTGGGGGAACCCTTAGGGCCGATAAACTCATCTTT. It encodes CALGENNCTGGTLRADKLIF.

This clone was counted only a few times. The amino acid sequence in TCRdb belongs to a much larger clone and departs from this DNA's translation at residue 4, likely a sequencing read error; the sequence shown is translated from the DNA. This chain joins TRDV1 and TRDJ1, with D maybe TRDD3 (6 bases). The J gene, not given by TCRdb, was assigned here from a germline match of the nucleotide sequence. The CDR3 contains 15 residues. Trimming pared 7 bases from V and 3 bases from J, leaving 18 bases between. Germline CDR1 is TSWWSYY and CDR2 is QGS. CDR3 residues: CALEGDPDPADKLIF. DNA for the CDR3: TGTGCTCTTGAGGGGGACCCCGATCCTGCCGATAAACTCATCTTT.

This clone showed up just a few times. The protein given by TCRdb reflects a much larger clone and differs at residue 3 from this DNA's translation, likely from a read error; the protein shown is the DNA's translation. This rearrangement joins TRDV1 to TRDJ1; 8 bases align to TRDD3. Per germline, CDR1 TSWWSYY and CDR2 QGS. This CDR3 is built from 19 residues. Here the CDR3 reads CAFGERDAGIPSYTDKLIF. The CDR3 bases are TGTGCTTTTGGGGAGAGAGATGCGGGGATACCTTCGTACACCGATAAACTCATCTTT.

In regard to this clone: The protein held in TCRdb is that of a much larger clone and does not match this DNA's translation at residue 6, likely because of a read error; the protein shown is translated from the DNA. This chain links TRDV2 with TRDJ3, with 10 bases fitting TRDD3. Matching the DNA to germline supplied the J gene, which TCRdb does not give. CDR1 is GEAIGNYY and CDR2 is EKD in the germline V gene. The CDR3 totals 21 residues. Trimming removed 3 bases from V and 5 bases from J; junction bases left unmatched: 18. The CDR3: CACDPTVLGDGLSGDTRQMFF. CDR3 sequence (DNA): TGTGCCTGTGACCCCACAGTACTGGGGGATGGATTAAGCGGGGACACCCGACAGATGTTTTTC.